This T cell receptor beta chain is from a study of blood T cells in healthy people across ages. Findings of the study overall: Age brought a roughly linear fall in TCR beta diversity measured per million T cells.

The use of a sample-barcoded 5' primer and a J-beta primer mix characterized a second PCR of roughly 7 to 11 cycles. Each of the cDNA molecules was tagged by a template-switch adaptor with 12 random nucleotides. TCRdb reanalysed the 5' RACE reads using MiXCR and keeps one entry per CDR3 protein. The sample includes over 600,000 distinct CDR3 sequences, under 25% of them seen just once. Extracted total RNA amounted to at least 5.5 micrograms for each sample. The CDR3 totals 15 residues. Looked up from germline, CDR1 is SSHAT and CDR2 is FNYEAQ (reference sequence). As regards this clonotype: Its antigen is not identified. One end of the junction fails to match germline, which may point to a read error.

Sequences were obtained from blood. This clonotype was sampled from a man aged 70 or older in good health. The chain recombines TRBV7-7 with TRBJ2-5; D is unclear. TRBJ2-1 matches the DNA end more closely, so the J call is doubtful. DNA of the CDR3: TGTGCTAGCAGCTTATCGGGTTCGCCCTTGGGTGAGCAGTTCTTC. It encodes CASSLSGSPLGEQFF.